The 13 T cell receptor beta chains reported below all come from one sample, sequenced in a study of T-cell memory formation after mild COVID-19. TCRdb called the 5' RACE reads again in MiXCR, with one record for every CDR3 protein. The repertoire holds about 430,000 distinct CDR3 sequences, with 24% as singletons. Material: PBMCs or a T cell subset sorted from them (not recorded which). Source of these receptors: an adult woman who had mild COVID-19 (a few samples of this study predate the infection). Cell type and time point are not known.

The chain joins TRBV6-4 to TRBJ2-1; 12 nucleotides agree with TRBD2. J gave up 15 bases and V 6 bases, and 3 bases lay outside the gene matches. Germline-derived CDR1 and CDR2 are MRHNA and SNTAGT. CDR3 length: 11 residues. CDR3 in DNA: TGTGCCAGCAGGGGGACTAGCGGGTGGTTCTTC. Its protein is CASRGTSGWFF.

The chain recombines TRBV7-3 with TRBJ2-1; a weak D match, TRBD1 (6 bases). Per the germline V gene, CDR1 is SGHTA and CDR2 is FQGTGA. The CDR3 runs 14 residues. Trimming removed 5 bases at V and 7 bases at J, with 15 bases between. The chain's CDR3 is CASSPAGQRNEQFF. CDR3 bases: TGTGCCAGCAGCCCCGCCGGACAGAGGAATGAGCAGTTCTTC.

This clonotype was seen more than once but under ten times. The V gene is TRBV27, the J gene TRBJ1-1; 8 bases are a match to TRBD1. Losses at the gene ends were 5 bases for V and 3 bases for J; bases not matched to a gene: 8. CDR3 length: 15 amino acids. From germline, CDR1 is MNHEY and CDR2 SMNVEV (reference sequence). The CDR3 DNA is TGTGCCAGCAGTCTCAGGGGGCTGGGGGACACTGAAGCTTTCTTT. Translating gives CASSLRGLGDTEAFF.

This clonotype was counted a few times. The rearrangement uses TRBV12-3 or TRBV12-4 and TRBJ2-3; D is ambiguous. The CDR3 has 14 amino acids. V gave up 4 bases and J gave up 2 bases, with 10 bases separating them. Written as DNA, the CDR3 is TGTGCCAGCAGTTGGGCTGGTAACACAGATACGCAGTATTTT. This translates into CASSWAGNTDTQYF.

This clonotype was counted only a few times. This chain connects TRBV19 to TRBJ2-2, with 7 bases identical to TRBD1. The CDR3 consists of 14 residues. Germline CDR1 reads LNHDA; CDR2 reads SQIVND (reference sequence). The V gene end was trimmed by 6 bases and the J gene end by 6 bases; junction bases not matched to a gene: 7. CDR3 sequence (DNA): TGTGCCAGTAGCTCCGGGACAGTGGCCGGGGAGCTGTTTTTT. Translation gives CASSSGTVAGELFF.

This rearrangement joins TRBV20-1 to TRBJ1-2; tentatively, D is TRBD1 (6 bases). CDR1 and CDR2 from the germline V gene are DFQATT and SNEGSKA (reference sequence). The V end was cut by 4 bases, the J end by 4 bases, with 16 bases between. CDR3 size: 14 residues. The CDR3 DNA reads as TGCAGTGCTACTCCGACCAGGGGAGGCTATGGCTACACCTTC. Its protein product is CSATPTRGGYGYTF.

This clonotype was detected only a few times. The rearrangement uses TRBV5-5 and TRBJ1-1; tentative D call: TRBD1 (6 bases). There are 17 residues in the CDR3. Germline V lookup: CDR1 SGHKS, CDR2 YYEKEE (reference sequence). V shed 1 base and J shed 2 bases, with 18 bases lying between them. Here the CDR3 DNA reads TGTGCCAGCAGCTTGTGGGGGAAGAGGACAGCTAACACTGAAGCTTTCTTT. This codes for CASSLWGKRTANTEAFF.

The gene calls are TRBV6-6 and TRBJ2-7; D is uncertain. The CDR3 loop spans 11 amino acids. The germline V gene has CDR1 MNHNY and CDR2 SVGAGI (reference sequence). Trimming took 0 bases from V and 6 from J, leaving 3 bases between them. CDR3 coding DNA: TGTGCCAGCAGTTACTCGTTCGAGCAGTACTTC. The encoded protein is CASSYSFEQYF.

The J gene is TRBJ2-1, the V gene TRBV20-1; a possible D gene is TRBD2 (5 bases). Looked up from germline, CDR1 is DFQATT and CDR2 is SNEGSKA (reference sequence). The CDR3 is 13 amino acids. V dropped 6 bases and J dropped 6 bases, with 15 bases sitting between them. The CDR3 loop reads CSATSGSFNEQFF. In DNA form, the CDR3 reads TGCAGTGCAACTTCGGGGAGTTTCAATGAGCAGTTCTTC.

The chain links TRBV3-1 to TRBJ2-7; 9 bases line up with TRBD1. CDR1 LGHDT and CDR2 YNNKEL come from the germline V gene (reference sequence). J gave up 4 bases and V 4 bases, and 8 bases lay outside the gene matches. CDR3 length: 15 residues. CDR3 nucleotides: TGTGCCAGCAGCCCGAAGCCGGGACAGGGATACGAGCAGTACTTC. Amino acids: CASSPKPGQGYEQYF.

This clonotype appeared a few times. V gene TRBV6-5 combines with J gene TRBJ2-5; the D is unclear. Germline V gene lookup returns CDR1 MNHEY and CDR2 SVGAGI. The length of the CDR3 is 15 residues. V shed 4 bases and J shed 2 bases, with 14 bases lying between them. CDR3 residues: CASSWSLTEQETQYF. The CDR3 coding sequence is TGTGCCAGCAGTTGGAGCTTGACGGAGCAAGAGACCCAGTACTTC.

This clonotype was detected many times. V and J are TRBV12-3 or TRBV12-4 and TRBJ2-1, with TRBD2 identical over 14 bases. The CDR3 is made up of 22 amino acids. The V gene end was trimmed by 6 bases and the J gene end by 2 bases; junction bases not matched to a gene: 21. Written as DNA, the CDR3 is TGTGCCAGCAGCCCGGGGACAGGGCTCGGACTAGCGGGGGGCCCAACCTACAATGAGCAGTTCTTC. Protein product: CASSPGTGLGLAGGPTYNEQFF.

The gene calls are TRBV9 and TRBJ2-7; D tentatively fits TRBD1 or TRBD2 (5 bases each). V was shortened by 0 bases and J by 3 bases, with 13 bases between the two germline ends. Germline V lookup: CDR1 SGDLS, CDR2 YYNGEE. The CDR3 is made up of 15 amino acids. The CDR3 DNA follows: TGTGCCAGCAGCGTAGCAGTGGGGGTCAACTACGAGCAGTACTTC. Its translation: CASSVAVGVNYEQYF.